This paragraph covers one T cell receptor (beta chain) sequence. The CDR3 consists of 15 residues. The trim removed 3 bases at V and 0 bases at J, leaving 3 bases unmatched. Germline V gives CDR1 LNHDA, CDR2 SQIVND (reference sequence). The data derive from a study of shared T cell receptors in the human thymus. Produced via immunoSEQ multiplex PCR; TCRdb's table is partial and in-frame only. The sample holds about 380,000 clones, approximately 95% seen once. This TCR derives from a human donor. The material sequenced was thymocytes. The rearrangement uses TRBV19 and TRBJ2-7; 9 bases align to TRBD1. The CDR3 protein is CASSMDRGDSYEQYF. The CDR3 bases are TGTGCCAGTAGTATGGACAGGGGAGACTCCTACGAGCAGTACTTC.